What follows are 2 T cell receptor beta chains derived from one specimen sequenced in a study of blood T cell repertoires in COVID-19. Sequencing was performed with immunoSEQ multiplex PCR; in TCRdb, only in-frame clones are kept and a portion is missing. The data hold 150,000 to 160,000 clones, with less than 90% observed a single time. Sequenced input: peripheral blood. These receptors came from a woman in her sixties or seventies with acute or convalescent COVID-19.

This clone has more than one count but fewer than ten. This chain uses TRBV7-2 with TRBJ1-2; 7 bases map to TRBD1. The CDR3 is 11 residues long. In germline, CDR1 is SGHTA, CDR2 FQGNSA. V shed 4 bases, J shed 11 bases, and the junction held 4 bases outside the gene matches. The CDR3 spells CASSSTGMYTF. CDR3 nucleotide sequence: TGTGCCAGCAGCTCGACAGGGATGTACACCTTC.

The chain uses TRBV5-1 and TRBJ1-1; 7 positions agree with TRBD1. This CDR3 spans 14 amino acids. Germline CDR1 SGHRS, CDR2 YFSETQ. V gave up 3 bases and J gave up 4 bases; unmatched junction bases: 6. The CDR3 spells CASSSRGPSTEAFF. The CDR3 DNA reads TGCGCCAGCAGCTCTAGGGGGCCAAGCACTGAAGCTTTCTTT.